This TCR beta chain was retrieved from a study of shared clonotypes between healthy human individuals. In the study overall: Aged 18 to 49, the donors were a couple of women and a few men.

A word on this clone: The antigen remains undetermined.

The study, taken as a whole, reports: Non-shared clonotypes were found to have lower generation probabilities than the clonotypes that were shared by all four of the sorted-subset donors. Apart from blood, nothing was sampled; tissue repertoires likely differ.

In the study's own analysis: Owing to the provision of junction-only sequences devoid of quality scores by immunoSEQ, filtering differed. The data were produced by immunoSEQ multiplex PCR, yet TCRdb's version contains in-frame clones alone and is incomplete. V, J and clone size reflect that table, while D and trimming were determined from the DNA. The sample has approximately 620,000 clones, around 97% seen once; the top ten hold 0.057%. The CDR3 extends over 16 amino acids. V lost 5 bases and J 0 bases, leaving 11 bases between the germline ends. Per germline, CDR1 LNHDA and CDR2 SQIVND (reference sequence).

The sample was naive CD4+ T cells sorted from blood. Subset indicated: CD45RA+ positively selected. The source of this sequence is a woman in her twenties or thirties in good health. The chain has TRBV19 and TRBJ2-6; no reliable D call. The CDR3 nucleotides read TGTGCCAGTAGTCCCCGTAGGCCCTCTGGGGCCAACGTCCTGACTTTC. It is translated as CASSPRRPSGANVLTF.